This TCR beta chain was observed in a study of blood T cell repertoires in COVID-19. Study in general: T cells, B-cell-depleted T cells, or PBMCs provided the cDNA or gDNA that served as material.

Repertoires were generated with immunoSEQ multiplex PCR, while TCRdb's copy carries only in-frame clones and drops some. The table has 95,000 to 150,000 clones, 83% seen once. Germline V lookup: CDR1 MGHRA, CDR2 YSYEKL. CDR3 length: 19 residues. Trimming removed 1 base from V and 3 bases from J; junction bases left unmatched: 12. The chain uses TRBV4-1 and TRBJ2-5, with 12 bases lining up with TRBD2. Sequenced sample: peripheral blood. This TCR came from a man of 80 years or more with active or convalescent COVID-19. CDR3 region: CASSQVPIKTSGGEETQYF. The CDR3 bases are TGCGCCAGCAGCCAAGTGCCCATCAAGACTAGCGGGGGTGAAGAGACCCAGTACTTC.